A selection of T cell receptor beta chains follows, all from one sample in a study of blood T cell repertoires in COVID-19. The method was immunoSEQ multiplex PCR; TCRdb's version includes in-frame clones alone and lacks a portion of them. The sample has tens of thousands of clones, more than 80% seen once. The specimen was peripheral blood. Source of these receptors: an elderly woman with acute or convalescent COVID-19. CDR3s include the opening cysteine and the closing phenylalanine or tryptophan. A D gene is named only where the DNA matches it firmly. Not every row has a clone size; where given, it reads once, few, many or a size class.

D gene: TRBD2; CDR3 length: 18; V gene: TRBV11-3; J gene: TRBJ2-1; clone size: .; CDR3 DNA: TGTGCCAGCAGCTCCCTTGGACTAGCGGGAGGTGGCGGAAATGAGCAGTTCTTC; CDR3 protein: CASSSLGLAGGGGNEQFF
D gene: TRBD1; CDR3 length: 15; V gene: TRBV7-9; J gene: TRBJ1-2; clone size: .; CDR3 DNA: TGTGCCAGCAGCGATACGGGACAGGGATTGAATGGCTACACCTTC; CDR3 protein: CASSDTGQGLNGYTF
D gene: .; CDR3 length: 16; V gene: TRBV5-5; J gene: TRBJ1-2; clone size: .; CDR3 DNA: TGTGCCAGCAGCCCGTTCCCTTCCCAGGGTAACTATGGCTACACCTTC; CDR3 protein: CASSPFPSQGNYGYTF
D gene: TRBD1; CDR3 length: 16; V gene: TRBV2; J gene: TRBJ2-2; clone size: .; CDR3 DNA: TGTGCCAGCAGTACACAGGGGGCTGCGAACACCGGGGAGCTGTTTTTT; CDR3 protein: CASSTQGAANTGELFF
D gene: .; CDR3 length: 14; V gene: TRBV7-2; J gene: TRBJ1-1; clone size: .; CDR3 DNA: TGTGCCAGCAGCTTACGGGGTTTGAACACTGAAGCTTTCTTT; CDR3 protein: CASSLRGLNTEAFF
D gene: .; CDR3 length: 13; V gene: TRBV19; J gene: TRBJ1-1; clone size: .; CDR3 DNA: TGTGCCAGTACCAACTGGGGGGACACTGAAGCTTTCTTT; CDR3 protein: CASTNWGDTEAFF
D gene: .; CDR3 length: 13; V gene: TRBV29-1; J gene: TRBJ2-3; clone size: .; CDR3 DNA: TGCAGCGTTGACATAGCCGCCACAGATACGCAGTATTTT; CDR3 protein: CSVDIAATDTQYF
D gene: .; CDR3 length: 11; V gene: TRBV6-5; J gene: TRBJ2-2; clone size: .; CDR3 DNA: TGTGCCACCGAGGGAACCGGGGAGCTGTTTTTT; CDR3 protein: CATEGTGELFF
D gene: TRBD2; CDR3 length: 14; V gene: TRBV29-1; J gene: TRBJ2-3; clone size: .; CDR3 DNA: TGCAGCTTCCAGCGGGGGGGCGTAACAGATACGCAGTATTTT; CDR3 protein: CSFQRGGVTDTQYF
D gene: TRBD2; CDR3 length: 12; V gene: TRBV2; J gene: TRBJ2-5; clone size: once; CDR3 DNA: TGTGCCAGGGTGGGACTAGAAGAGACCCAGTACTTC; CDR3 protein: CARVGLEETQYF
D gene: TRBD2; CDR3 length: 15; V gene: TRBV29-1; J gene: TRBJ2-1; clone size: .; CDR3 DNA: TGCAGCGTCGGGGGTTCTAGCGGGAGGTACAATGAGCAGTTCTTC; CDR3 protein: CSVGGSSGRYNEQFF
D gene: TRBD1; CDR3 length: 14; V gene: TRBV11-1; J gene: TRBJ2-4; clone size: .; CDR3 DNA: TGTGCCAGCAGTCAAGACAGGGGTAAAAACATTCAGTACTTC; CDR3 protein: CASSQDRGKNIQYF
D gene: TRBD1; CDR3 length: 13; V gene: TRBV7-9; J gene: TRBJ1-1; clone size: once; CDR3 DNA: TGTGCCAGCAGCGACAGGGGGAGCGCTGAAGCTTTCTTT; CDR3 protein: CASSDRGSAEAFF
D gene: TRBD1; CDR3 length: 15; V gene: TRBV5-1; J gene: TRBJ2-1; clone size: few; CDR3 DNA: TGCGCCAGCAGCTTGGTGACAGGGCCCGCGGATGAGCAGTTCTTC; CDR3 protein: CASSLVTGPADEQFF
D gene: .; CDR3 length: 16; V gene: TRBV11-1; J gene: TRBJ2-1; clone size: .; CDR3 DNA: TGTGCCAGCAGCTTAAAGAAAGGCGGGGCGGATCCGGGGCAGTTCTTC; CDR3 protein: CASSLKKGGADPGQFF
D gene: .; CDR3 length: 14; V gene: TRBV2; J gene: TRBJ1-5; clone size: .; CDR3 DNA: TGTGCCAGCAGGGGGGGGGCTGGGAATCAGCCCCAGCATTTT; CDR3 protein: CASRGGAGNQPQHF
D gene: .; CDR3 length: 13; V gene: TRBV13; J gene: TRBJ2-7; clone size: .; CDR3 DNA: TGTGCCAGCCGTCCGCGAAATACTTACGAGCAGTACTTC; CDR3 protein: CASRPRNTYEQYF
D gene: .; CDR3 length: 16; V gene: TRBV21-1; J gene: TRBJ2-3; clone size: .; CDR3 DNA: TGTGCCAGCAGCACCGGCGGGGCCGCCCCGGGGGATACGCAGTATTTT; CDR3 protein: CASSTGGAAPGDTQYF
D gene: .; CDR3 length: 15; V gene: TRBV7-9; J gene: TRBJ2-5; clone size: .; CDR3 DNA: TGTGCCAGCAGCTTGGGTGCTGGGGCCCAAGAGACCCAGTACTTC; CDR3 protein: CASSLGAGAQETQYF
D gene: TRBD1; CDR3 length: 15; V gene: TRBV5-1; J gene: TRBJ1-1; clone size: .; CDR3 DNA: TGCGCCAGCAGCTTGGAATGGGGACAGGACACTGAAGCTTTCTTT; CDR3 protein: CASSLEWGQDTEAFF
D gene: TRBD1; CDR3 length: 15; V gene: TRBV27; J gene: TRBJ2-5; clone size: .; CDR3 DNA: TGTGCCAGCAGTGGAGGGACAGGATACCAAGAGACCCAGTACTTC; CDR3 protein: CASSGGTGYQETQYF
D gene: .; CDR3 length: 15; V gene: TRBV11-2; J gene: TRBJ2-2; clone size: .; CDR3 DNA: TGTGCCAGCAGCCCAGGGGCCTATGGGACCGGGGAGCTGTTTTTT; CDR3 protein: CASSPGAYGTGELFF
D gene: .; CDR3 length: 14; V gene: TRBV19; J gene: TRBJ1-2; clone size: .; CDR3 DNA: TGTGCCAGTAGTCGACAGGATAGTAACTATGGCTACACCTTC; CDR3 protein: CASSRQDSNYGYTF
D gene: TRBD1; CDR3 length: 17; V gene: TRBV5-1; J gene: TRBJ1-4; clone size: once; CDR3 DNA: TGCGCCAGCAGCTCGACAGGGGGTCATGGCTCTAATGAAAAACTGTTTTTT; CDR3 protein: CASSSTGGHGSNEKLFF
D gene: .; CDR3 length: 14; V gene: TRBV18; J gene: TRBJ2-1; clone size: .; CDR3 DNA: TGTGCCAGCTCACCACCGGCTAGGAGGATTGAGCAGTTCTTC; CDR3 protein: CASSPPARRIEQFF
D gene: .; CDR3 length: 14; V gene: TRBV18; J gene: TRBJ1-5; clone size: .; CDR3 DNA: TGTGCCAGCTCACCAGGGCAGATAAATCAGCCCCAGCATTTT; CDR3 protein: CASSPGQINQPQHF
D gene: .; CDR3 length: 13; V gene: TRBV10-1; J gene: TRBJ1-1; clone size: .; CDR3 DNA: TGCGCCAGCAGTTCGGGGTTCGGCACTGAAGCTTTCTTT; CDR3 protein: CASSSGFGTEAFF
D gene: .; CDR3 length: 16; V gene: TRBV7-6; J gene: TRBJ2-3; clone size: .; CDR3 DNA: TGTGCCAGCAGCTCCGGAAGGAGGGGGGGGACAGATACGCAGTATTTT; CDR3 protein: CASSSGRRGGTDTQYF
D gene: TRBD2; CDR3 length: 14; V gene: TRBV7-7; J gene: TRBJ2-7; clone size: few; CDR3 DNA: TGTGCCAGCAGCTCCACTAGCGGGATATACGAGCAGTACTTC; CDR3 protein: CASSSTSGIYEQYF
D gene: TRBD1; CDR3 length: 15; V gene: TRBV30; J gene: TRBJ1-5; clone size: .; CDR3 DNA: TGTGCCTGGAGTGCGCGGGACAGGGCCAATCAGCCCCAGCATTTT; CDR3 protein: CAWSARDRANQPQHF
D gene: .; CDR3 length: 13; V gene: TRBV7-3; J gene: TRBJ2-2; clone size: once; CDR3 DNA: TGTGCCAGCAGCTACCAGGGTTGGGGGGAGCTGTTTTTT; CDR3 protein: CASSYQGWGELFF
D gene: .; CDR3 length: 16; V gene: TRBV19; J gene: TRBJ1-4; clone size: .; CDR3 DNA: TGTGCCAGTAGCGTAATTCAGGGAACAACTAATGAAAAACTGTTTTTT; CDR3 protein: CASSVIQGTTNEKLFF
D gene: .; CDR3 length: 14; V gene: TRBV11-1; J gene: TRBJ1-1; clone size: .; CDR3 DNA: TGTGCCAGCAGCCTACCCCGACAGAACACTGAAGCTTTCTTT; CDR3 protein: CASSLPRQNTEAFF
D gene: TRBD2; CDR3 length: 14; V gene: TRBV2; J gene: TRBJ2-3; clone size: .; CDR3 DNA: TGTGCCAGCAACCGTGGACTAGTGGGTTCTACGCAGTATTTT; CDR3 protein: CASNRGLVGSTQYF
D gene: .; CDR3 length: 14; V gene: TRBV30; J gene: TRBJ1-4; clone size: .; CDR3 DNA: TGTGCCTGGAGTCCGGGTAGAACTAATGAAAAACTGTTTTTT; CDR3 protein: CAWSPGRTNEKLFF
D gene: TRBD1; CDR3 length: 14; V gene: TRBV7-2; J gene: TRBJ1-5; clone size: few; CDR3 DNA: TGTGCCACAGAACGAGGGGGCTGGGGTCAGCCCCAGCATTTT; CDR3 protein: CATERGGWGQPQHF
D gene: .; CDR3 length: 11; V gene: TRBV7-2; J gene: TRBJ2-5; clone size: .; CDR3 DNA: TGTGCCAGCAGCTCCGAGGGGACCCAGTACTTC; CDR3 protein: CASSSEGTQYF
D gene: .; CDR3 length: 13; V gene: TRBV7-8; J gene: TRBJ1-1; clone size: .; CDR3 DNA: TGTGCCAGCAGCTTATCCAGGGGCACTGAAGCTTTCTTT; CDR3 protein: CASSLSRGTEAFF
D gene: .; CDR3 length: 15; V gene: TRBV2; J gene: TRBJ2-3; clone size: .; CDR3 DNA: TGTGCCAGCCTACGGTGGGACTCTAGCACAGATACGCAGTATTTT; CDR3 protein: CASLRWDSSTDTQYF
D gene: .; CDR3 length: 14; V gene: TRBV30; J gene: TRBJ1-4; clone size: .; CDR3 DNA: TGTGCCTGGAGTGCTTTGCAGATTAATGAAAAACTGTTTTTT; CDR3 protein: CAWSALQINEKLFF
D gene: TRBD1; CDR3 length: 14; V gene: TRBV19; J gene: TRBJ1-2; clone size: .; CDR3 DNA: TGTGCCAGTAGTACGGGACAGGGGTACTCTGGCTACACCTTC; CDR3 protein: CASSTGQGYSGYTF
D gene: .; CDR3 length: 14; V gene: TRBV11-2; J gene: TRBJ1-5; clone size: .; CDR3 DNA: TGTGCCAGCAGCTCTAGCGGGGGCGATGAGCCCCAGCATTTT; CDR3 protein: CASSSSGGDEPQHF
D gene: TRBD2; CDR3 length: 16; V gene: TRBV30; J gene: TRBJ2-7; clone size: .; CDR3 DNA: TGTGCCTGGAGTGTTTATGGTACTAGCGGGAGGTACGAGCAGTACTTC; CDR3 protein: CAWSVYGTSGRYEQYF
D gene: TRBD1; CDR3 length: 15; V gene: TRBV19; J gene: TRBJ1-6; clone size: .; CDR3 DNA: TGTGCCACCGGACAGGGTCCCTCCTATAATTCACCCCTCCACTTT; CDR3 protein: CATGQGPSYNSPLHF
D gene: .; CDR3 length: 16; V gene: TRBV5-1; J gene: TRBJ2-3; clone size: .; CDR3 DNA: TGCGCCAGCAGCTCCGACCGACAGGCTAGCACAGATACGCAGTATTTT; CDR3 protein: CASSSDRQASTDTQYF
D gene: .; CDR3 length: 13; V gene: TRBV18; J gene: TRBJ1-1; clone size: .; CDR3 DNA: TGTGCCAGCTCACCAGCCGGTGGTGGTGAAGCTTTCTTT; CDR3 protein: CASSPAGGGEAFF
D gene: TRBD1; CDR3 length: 16; V gene: TRBV9; J gene: TRBJ1-2; clone size: .; CDR3 DNA: TGTGCCAGCAGCCCCCGGACAGGGGGCAATGGCGATGGCTACACCTTC; CDR3 protein: CASSPRTGGNGDGYTF